The 14 T cell receptor beta chains below come from one sample, sequenced in a study of shared clonotypes between healthy human individuals. CD45RO-negative, CCR7-positively selected cells formed the naive CD8 fraction, excluding terminally differentiated effector memory CD45RA+ cells. Clones were read by immunoSEQ multiplex PCR, and TCRdb kept only the in-frame ones, dropping some. The repertoire consists of approximately 1.9 million clones, with just over 90% occurring once and the leading ten covering more than 1.5%. Sequenced: naive CD8+ T cells from PBMCs. The receptors were gathered from a man between 18 and 35 years old in good health. Some clones in this sample may be carry-over from other donors' samples.

The gene calls are TRBV6-6 and TRBJ2-4; D is undetermined. Germline-derived CDR1 and CDR2 are MNHNY and SVGAGI (reference sequence). CDR3 length: 14 amino acids. The germline V and J ends were trimmed by 3 bases and 0 bases, with 6 bases remaining between them. The CDR3: CASSYSLAKNIQYF. CDR3 nucleotides: TGTGCCAGCAGTTATTCCCTAGCCAAAAACATTCAGTACTTC.

This chain connects TRBV21-1 to TRBJ2-2; the DNA was not compared with TRBD1, the D call given in the table. TRBV21-1 is assigned pseudogene status. This CDR3 comprises 16 residues. CDR3 nucleotides: TGTGCCAGCAGCAAAGCCGGACAGGGCCTGGACGGGGAGCTGTTTTTT. Translation: CASSKAGQGLDGELFF.

Notes on this clone: The same CDR3 arises from other DNA sequences in this sample as well. V is TRBV7-9 and J is TRBJ2-1, with 7 bases identical to TRBD2. There are 12 residues in the CDR3. Germline values: CDR1 SEHNR, CDR2 FQNEAQ (reference sequence). V shed 5 bases, J shed 10 bases, and the junction held 5 bases outside the gene matches. The CDR3 is CASSPPSGEQFF. The CDR3 region has the DNA TGTGCCAGCAGCCCGCCTAGCGGCGAGCAGTTCTTC.

This clone showed up just once. This chain joins TRBV13 and TRBJ2-5, with 10 bases matching TRBD1. The germline gives CDR1 PRHDT, CDR2 FYEKMQ (reference sequence). Trimming removed 5 bases from V and 3 bases from J; junction bases left unmatched: 9. The CDR3 covers 16 residues. In nucleotides, the CDR3 is TGTGCCAGCAGCCCGGGACAGGGGCTGTTAAAAGAGACCCAGTACTTC. Translated: CASSPGQGLLKETQYF.

The chain carries TRBV7-8 and TRBJ2-1; weak D call: TRBD1 (6 bases). Trimming stripped 1 base from V and 9 bases from J, with 10 bases between. CDR3 length equals 13 residues. Germline-derived CDR1 and CDR2 are SGHVS and FQNEAQ. This CDR3 is CASSLDGGAEQFF. The CDR3 coding sequence is TGTGCCAGCAGCTTAGATGGGGGCGCTGAGCAGTTCTTC.

This sequence joins TRBV7-6 and TRBJ2-7, with D perhaps matching TRBD1 (6 bases). Trimming took off 5 bases at V and 2 bases at J, with 16 bases between the two ends. This CDR3 is built from 15 residues. Germline CDR1 reads SGHVS; CDR2 reads FNYEAQ. The CDR3 is CASSEGVGSAYEQYF. In DNA form, the CDR3 reads TGTGCCAGCAGCGAGGGGGTAGGGAGCGCCTACGAGCAGTACTTC.

The rearrangement joins TRBV2 to TRBJ2-7; TRBD1 agrees at 7 bases. Trimming removed 1 base from V and 3 bases from J; junction bases left unmatched: 12. This CDR3 contains 17 residues. CDR1 and CDR2 (germline): SNHLY, FYNNEI. DNA for the CDR3: TGTGCCAGCAGTGAAGGGACCGGGGCAGGGGGTTTCTACGAGCAGTACTTC. It codes for CASSEGTGAGGFYEQYF.

Concerning this clone: Within the sample, other DNA sequences also encode this same CDR3. CDR3 sequence: CASSLVIGELFF. The CDR3, as DNA: TGTGCCAGCAGCCTCGTAATCGGGGAGCTGTTTTTT. The rearrangement joins TRBV7-9 to TRBJ2-2; D is ambiguous. This CDR3 is built from 12 residues. V was shortened by 5 bases and J by 7 bases, with 8 bases between the two germline ends. The germline V gene has CDR1 SEHNR and CDR2 FQNEAQ (reference sequence).

The V gene is TRBV30, the J gene TRBJ1-3; D is unresolved. Trimming shortened V by 5 bases and J by 2 bases, and 10 bases separated the two germline ends. Per germline, CDR1 GTSNPN and CDR2 SVGIG (reference sequence). CDR3 length: 13 residues. The CDR3 DNA reads TGTGCCTGGGTCGGAGGCCCTGGAAACACCATATATTTT. It is translated as CAWVGGPGNTIYF. Supplemented by reference TRBV30 and TRBJ1-3, the full variable domain reads SQTIHQWPATLVQPVGSPLSLECTVEGTSNPNLYWYRQAAGRGLQLLFYSVGIGQISSEVPQNLSASRPQDRQFILSSKKLLLSDSGFYLCAWVGGPGNTIYFGEGSWLTVV.

This clone was seen once. The genes are TRBV7-9 and TRBJ2-5, with D unresolved. Trimming removed 0 bases at V and 2 bases at J, with 10 bases between. The germline V gene encodes CDR1 SEHNR and CDR2 FQNEAQ (reference sequence). The CDR3 is made up of 15 amino acids. The CDR3 region is CASSLAIRIQETQYF. The CDR3 DNA reads TGTGCCAGCAGCTTAGCGATCAGAATACAAGAGACCCAGTACTTC.

This chain joins TRBV7-9 and TRBJ1-1; D gene ambiguous. The V gene lost 8 bases and the J gene lost 1 base, with 14 bases spanning the gap. CDR1 is SEHNR and CDR2 is FQNEAQ in the germline V gene (reference sequence). This CDR3 has 14 amino acids. In DNA form, the CDR3 reads TGTGCCAGCGGACCTCCTCGTAGGAACACTGAAGCTTTCTTT. Protein sequence: CASGPPRRNTEAFF.

The rearrangement links TRBV9 to TRBJ2-1; 10 bases match TRBD1. The CDR3 contains 14 residues. Germline CDR1 is SGDLS and CDR2 is YYNGEE. The ends lost 3 bases at V and 10 bases at J; junction bases unmatched: 7. Written as DNA, the CDR3 is TGTGCCAGCAGCGAGACAGGGGGCAGTAAGGAGCAGTTCTTC. This encodes CASSETGGSKEQFF. The full variable domain, in which reference TRBV9 and TRBJ2-1 provide the parts outside the CDR3, is DSGVTQTPKHLITATGQRVTLRCSPRSGDLSVYWYQQSLDQGLQFLIQYYNGEERAKGNILERFSAQQFPDLHSELNLSSLELGDSALYFCASSETGGSKEQFFGPGTRLTVL.

The chain carries TRBV25-1 and TRBJ1-4, with a possible D match to TRBD1 (5 bases). V lost 3 bases and J lost 8, with 16 bases in between. CDR1 and CDR2 (germline): MGHDK, SYGVNS. The CDR3 contains 15 residues. CDR3 amino acids: CASSDRKQSGEKLFF. The CDR3 nucleotides read TGTGCCAGCAGTGACAGGAAACAATCAGGGGAAAAACTGTTTTTT.

In this sample, this clone turned up once. The chain uses TRBV27 and TRBJ2-5; a weak D match, TRBD1 (7 bases). Germline assignment: CDR1 MNHEY and CDR2 SMNVEV (reference sequence). There are 16 residues in the CDR3. Trimming stripped 6 bases from V and 9 bases from J, with 26 bases between. The CDR3 reads CASSPGPGGGPVAQYF. The DNA for the CDR3 is TGTGCCAGCAGCCCGGGCCCCGGAGGGGGCCCGGTGGCCCAGTACTTC.